The 29 T cell receptor beta chains below come from one sample, sequenced in a study of blood T cell repertoires in COVID-19. The data were produced by immunoSEQ multiplex PCR, yet TCRdb's version contains in-frame clones alone and is incomplete. The table has 110,000 or so clones, less than 85% seen once. Sequencing was performed on peripheral blood. The origin of the receptors is a woman between 55 and 75 years old with acute or convalescent COVID-19.

This chain connects TRBV6-5 to TRBJ1-5; 11 bases agree with TRBD1. The germline gives CDR1 MNHEY, CDR2 SVGAGI. The CDR3 contains 13 residues. V dropped 9 bases and J dropped 4; count of bases not matched to a gene: 2. CDR3 in DNA: TGTGCCAGTGGGGACAGGGGGAATCAGCCCCAGCATTTT. The encoded protein is CASGDRGNQPQHF.

The gene calls are TRBV19 and TRBJ2-7; D may be TRBD1 (7 bases). CDR1 LNHDA and CDR2 SQIVND come from the germline V gene (reference sequence). Trimming took 1 base from V and 4 from J, leaving 17 bases between them. CDR3 length: 16 amino acids. CDR3 DNA sequence: TGTGCCAGTAGTATAGGCTTTGACAGGGCGGGGTACGAGCAGTACTTC. The encoded protein is CASSIGFDRAGYEQYF.

The J gene is TRBJ1-3, the V gene TRBV21-1; the table assigns TRBD1, which was not confirmed against the DNA. TRBV21-1 is given as a pseudogene. The length of the CDR3 is 16 residues. In DNA form, the CDR3 reads TGTGCCAGCAGCAAAGAAGGGGCTGGGGCTGGAAACACCATATATTTT. Its translation is CASSKEGAGAGNTIYF.

The chain has TRBV27 and TRBJ2-1, with 8 bases that match TRBD1. From germline, CDR1 is MNHEY and CDR2 SMNVEV (reference sequence). Losses at the gene ends were 3 bases for V and 9 bases for J; bases not matched to a gene: 7. The CDR3 extends over 14 amino acids. CDR3 amino acids: CASSLPGQGPEQFF. The CDR3 nucleotides read TGTGCCAGCAGTTTGCCCGGACAGGGTCCTGAGCAGTTCTTC.

The chain recombines TRBV5-4 with TRBJ2-2; maybe TRBD2 (6 bases). Germline lookup yields CDR1 SGHNT and CDR2 YYREEE (reference sequence). V lost 4 bases and J 2 bases, leaving 9 bases between the germline ends. The CDR3 length is 14 residues. The CDR3: CASSGDSNTGELFF. CDR3 sequence (DNA): TGTGCCAGCAGCGGGGACTCCAACACCGGGGAGCTGTTTTTT.

The CDR3 here is CASTVGFNEKLFF. As DNA, the CDR3 is TGTGCCAGTACAGTGGGTTTTAATGAAAAACTGTTTTTT. This chain joins TRBV28 and TRBJ1-4; D remains ambiguous. The CDR3 loop spans 13 amino acids. CDR1 is MDHEN, CDR2 SYDVKM, per germline. V was shortened by 9 bases and J by 4 bases, with 12 bases between the two germline ends.

The chain uses TRBV7-3 and TRBJ2-1, with 9 bases identical to TRBD2. Germline CDR1 reads SGHTA; CDR2 reads FQGTGA. This CDR3 contains 16 residues. Trimming cost V 5 bases and J 7 bases; bases outside gene matches: 12. The CDR3 nucleotides read TGTGCCAGCAGCCCAGTCCGCGGGGGGGCCGGGAATGAGCAGTTCTTC. Its protein product is CASSPVRGGAGNEQFF.

The gene calls are TRBV15 and TRBJ2-7; tentatively, D is TRBD1 (5 bases). The V end lost 0 bases, the J end lost 3 bases, and 6 bases lay between the germline ends. CDR3 length: 13 residues. From germline, CDR1 is LNHNV and CDR2 YYDKDF (reference sequence). CDR3 protein: CATSRDRDYEQYF. The DNA for the CDR3 is TGTGCCACCAGCAGAGACAGGGACTACGAGCAGTACTTC.

This rearrangement joins TRBV7-3 to TRBJ1-1; TRBD1 aligns across 7 bases. The germline CDR1 and CDR2 sequences are SGHTA and FQGTGA. The CDR3 runs 13 residues. Trimming removed 2 bases from V and 11 bases from J; junction bases left unmatched: 8. For the CDR3, the DNA is TGTGCCAGCAGCTTAGAGGCCAGGGGGTTTGCTTTCTTT. Amino acid sequence: CASSLEARGFAFF.

V is TRBV5-1 and J is TRBJ1-1, with 9 bases aligning to TRBD1. This CDR3 is 15 amino acids long. CDR1 and CDR2 (germline): SGHRS, YFSETQ. J gave up 6 bases and V 3 bases, and 9 bases lay outside the gene matches. The CDR3 reads CASSSTQGAIAEAFF. CDR3 DNA sequence: TGCGCCAGCAGCTCTACACAGGGGGCGATTGCTGAAGCTTTCTTT.

This clone was counted a few times. The rearrangement links TRBV28 to TRBJ2-7, with a weak D call TRBD1 (5 bases). The V gene's germline CDR1 is MDHEN and CDR2 SYDVKM. V lost 8 bases to trimming and J lost 3 bases, with 17 bases between them. The CDR3 has 14 amino acids. This CDR3 is CASRIERGLYEQYF. The CDR3 DNA sequence: TGTGCCAGCCGCATTGAAAGGGGTCTCTACGAGCAGTACTTC. Based on the CDR3 plus reference TRBV28 and TRBJ2-7, the full variable domain is DVKVTQSSRYLVKRTGEKVFLECVQDMDHENMFWYRQDPGLGLRLIYFSYDVKMKEKGDIPEGYSVSREKKERFSLILESASTNQTSMYLCASRIERGLYEQYFGPGTRLTVT.

The rearrangement uses TRBV19 and TRBJ2-3; 12 nucleotides match TRBD2. CDR1 and CDR2 from the germline V gene are LNHDA and SQIVND (reference sequence). V lost 4 bases, J lost 3 bases, and 8 bases stayed unmatched. CDR3 length: 17 amino acids. The CDR3 region has the DNA TGTGCCAGTAGTACCTTCGGACTAGCGGGGCCGACAGATACGCAGTATTTT. Translated: CASSTFGLAGPTDTQYF.

V is TRBV5-1 and J is TRBJ2-1, with 10 bases lining up with TRBD2. CDR1 and CDR2 (germline): SGHRS, YFSETQ. This CDR3 is built from 14 residues. Losses at the gene ends were 5 bases for V and 7 bases for J; bases not matched to a gene: 6. CDR3 in amino acids: CASSPLAGVNEQFF. Here the CDR3 DNA reads TGCGCCAGCAGTCCCCTAGCGGGAGTTAATGAGCAGTTCTTC. The complete variable domain, with remaining parts taken from reference TRBV5-1 and TRBJ2-1, reads KAGVTQTPRYLIKTRGQQVTLSCSPISGHRSVSWYQQTPGQGLQFLFEYFSETQRNKGNFPGRFSGRQFSNSRSEMNVSTLELGDSALYLCASSPLAGVNEQFFGPGTRLTVL.

The chain has TRBV3-1 (or the pseudogene TRBV3-2) and TRBJ1-1, with 7 bases that match TRBD1. Germline CDR1 LGHDT, CDR2 YNNKEL (reference sequence). V shed 6 bases, J shed 1 base, and the junction held 5 bases outside the gene matches. This CDR3 contains 14 residues. The CDR3 coding sequence is TGTGCCAGCAGACAGGGGAAAACGAACACTGAAGCTTTCTTT. Amino acid sequence: CASRQGKTNTEAFF.

V and J are TRBV30 and TRBJ1-1, with D unclear. Looked up from germline, CDR1 is GTSNPN and CDR2 is SVGIG (reference sequence). V gave up 4 bases and J gave up 5 bases, with 8 bases separating them. This CDR3 contains 11 residues. The CDR3 sequence: CAWKRETEAFF. The CDR3, as DNA: TGTGCCTGGAAGCGAGAAACTGAAGCTTTCTTT.

The chain joins TRBV2 to TRBJ2-2; TRBD2 matches at 12 bases. With V trimmed by 6 bases and J by 6 bases, 5 bases remained unmatched. Looked up from germline, CDR1 is SNHLY and CDR2 is FYNNEI. The CDR3 is 15 amino acids. The DNA of the CDR3 is TGTGCCAGCAGGAAGACTAGCGGGAGCCCCGGGGAGCTGTTTTTT. Its protein product is CASRKTSGSPGELFF.

There are many counts of this clone. The chain couples TRBV5-1 to TRBJ2-5; possibly TRBD1 for D (5 bases). Germline V lookup: CDR1 SGHRS, CDR2 YFSETQ. This CDR3 contains 13 residues. V dropped 4 bases and J dropped 4 bases, with 11 bases sitting between them. The CDR3 region has the DNA TGCGCCAGCAGCCCCGGACACATAGAGACCCAGTACTTC. It translates to CASSPGHIETQYF.

The rearrangement joins TRBV7-2 to TRBJ2-1; 11 nucleotides align to TRBD2. This CDR3 contains 15 residues. The trim removed 7 bases at V and 3 bases at J, leaving 5 bases unmatched. Germline V gives CDR1 SGHTA, CDR2 FQGNSA. The CDR3 is CASTLGLAGYNEQFF. Here the CDR3 DNA reads TGTGCCAGCACCCTAGGACTAGCGGGCTACAATGAGCAGTTCTTC.

The chain employs TRBV9 and TRBJ1-1; a possible D gene is TRBD1 (5 bases). The CDR3 sequence is 16 residues long. Germline V CDR1 and CDR2: SGDLS, YYNGEE. V lost 0 bases, J lost 1 base, and 13 bases lay in between. CDR3 sequence reads: CASSVGEGWRNTEAFF. In DNA form, the CDR3 reads TGTGCCAGCAGCGTAGGGGAGGGGTGGAGGAACACTGAAGCTTTCTTT.

Only one count was recorded for this clone. The CDR3 DNA sequence: TGTGCCAGCAGTTTCTTGTTGGGTGGAGGAACTGAAGCTTTCTTT. As protein: CASSFLLGGGTEAFF. V usage is TRBV28 and J usage is TRBJ1-1; D is uncertain. V was clipped by 3 bases and J by 5 bases, with 16 bases between them. CDR1 MDHEN and CDR2 SYDVKM come from the germline V gene. The CDR3 is 15 amino acids.

The gene calls are TRBV5-1 and TRBJ2-5, with a tentative D call TRBD2 (5 bases). Per germline, CDR1 SGHRS and CDR2 YFSETQ. This CDR3 comprises 14 residues. Trimming pared 1 base from V and 3 bases from J, leaving 10 bases between. CDR3 in amino acids: CASSLMPGKETQYF. The CDR3 DNA follows: TGCGCCAGCAGCTTGATGCCGGGAAAAGAGACCCAGTACTTC.

J is TRBJ1-5 and V is TRBV19; tentative D call: TRBD1 (6 bases). Germline V gene sequence: CDR1 LNHDA, CDR2 SQIVND (reference sequence). The V and J ends lost 2 bases and 4 bases respectively, with 24 bases between them. CDR3 length: 19 amino acids. DNA for the CDR3: TGTGCCAGTAGTATATCCCAATACAGGGATGCCAGTACGAATCAGCCCCAGCATTTT. It specifies CASSISQYRDASTNQPQHF.

The V call is TRBV18, the J call TRBJ1-2; TRBD1 might be the D (6 bases). The CDR3 extends over 14 amino acids. The V gene's germline CDR1 is KGHSH and CDR2 LQKENI. V was cut by 6 bases and J by 4 bases, with 15 bases left in between. The CDR3 coding sequence is TGTGCCAGCTCGAGCGGGGGCGGAGGCTATGGCTACACCTTC. Encoded protein: CASSSGGGGYGYTF.

This clone has only a few counts. The V gene is TRBV10-3, the J gene TRBJ2-7; D is perhaps TRBD1 (6 bases). CDR1 and CDR2 from the germline V gene are ENHRY and SYGVKD. V lost 6 bases to trimming and J lost 3 bases, with 12 bases between them. There are 13 residues in the CDR3. The CDR3 coding sequence is TGTGCCATCAGGGGGGCAGGGGTCTACGAGCAGTACTTC. This translates into CAIRGAGVYEQYF.

The chain couples TRBV4-1 to TRBJ1-5; D is unclear. The CDR3 is 13 amino acids. V was cut by 1 base and J by 5 bases, with 6 bases left in between. Germline V gives CDR1 MGHRA, CDR2 YSYEKL. CDR3 sequence (DNA): TGCGCCAGCAGCCAAGGCAGATATCAGCCCCAGCATTTT. Translating it yields CASSQGRYQPQHF.

This clone was picked up a small number of times. The rearrangement joins TRBV4-1 to TRBJ2-3; 9 positions agree with TRBD2. J gave up 1 base and V 4 bases, and 3 bases lay outside the gene matches. The germline gives CDR1 MGHRA, CDR2 YSYEKL. The length of the CDR3 is 15 residues. The CDR3 loop reads CASSLRTSGTDTQYF. CDR3 coding DNA: TGCGCCAGCAGCCTACGGACTAGCGGCACAGATACGCAGTATTTT.

The chain has TRBV24-1 and TRBJ2-3; 10 bases line up with TRBD1. CDR1 is KGHDR and CDR2 is SFDVKD in the germline V gene. The length of the CDR3 is 15 residues. Trimming took 5 bases from V and 4 from J; bases not matched to a gene: 5. The CDR3 nucleotides are TGTGCCACCAGTGGGGGACAGGGGTCGTCAGATACGCAGTATTTT. Protein sequence: CATSGGQGSSDTQYF.

The chain links TRBV9 to TRBJ2-1, with 13 bases matching TRBD2. J gave up 7 bases and V 4 bases, and 11 bases lay outside the gene matches. The CDR3 contains 17 residues. In germline, CDR1 is SGDLS, CDR2 YYNGEE. This chain's CDR3 is CASSSGLAGASRNEQFF. In DNA, the CDR3 is TGTGCCAGCAGCTCCGGACTAGCGGGGGCGAGTCGGAATGAGCAGTTCTTC.

The genes are TRBV2 and TRBJ2-5; TRBD2 agrees at 11 bases. CDR1 and CDR2 from the germline V gene are SNHLY and FYNNEI. This CDR3 comprises 14 residues. V shed 4 bases and J 7 bases; nucleotides not matched to a gene: 5. As DNA, the CDR3 is TGTGCCAGCAGTGCTAGCGGGGGGCGAATGACCCAGTACTTC. It translates to CASSASGGRMTQYF.